The rows below give T cell receptor beta chains drawn from one sample of a study of cytomegalovirus exposure and HLA in healthy donors. Clones were read by immunoSEQ multiplex PCR, and TCRdb kept only the in-frame ones, dropping some. There are 300,000 to 350,000 clones in the sample; roughly 88% occur only once, and around 0.91% lies in the top ten. Material for sequencing was PBMCs. The origin of the receptors is a man aged 25 to 45 in good health and CMV-seronegative. Both conserved end residues are part of each CDR3. Each record gives: clone size, J gene, CDR3 length, D gene, V gene, CDR3 DNA, CDR3 protein. A D gene is named only where the DNA matches it firmly. Size tells how often a clone was seen (once, few, many) or the class of an expanded clone, and some rows leave it out.

NA	TRBJ2-4	10	NA	TRBV29-1	TGCAGCGTTGGCGGAGACATTCAGTACTTC	CSVGGDIQYF
few	TRBJ2-3	16	TRBD2	TRBV7-2	TGTGCCAGCAGTCATCGGTGGGCGGGGGGCACAGATACGCAGTATTTT	CASSHRWAGGTDTQYF
NA	TRBJ2-3	17	TRBD2	TRBV11-2	TGTGCCAGCAGCCTGAGGACTAGCGGGGGGGACACAGATACGCAGTATTTT	CASSLRTSGGDTDTQYF
NA	TRBJ2-5	14	TRBD1	TRBV5-4	TGTGCCAGCAGCTCGGGGACAGAACAAGAGACCCAGTACTTC	CASSSGTEQETQYF
NA	TRBJ1-6	16	TRBD1	TRBV28	TGTGCCAGCAGAGGGACAGGGAGCTCCTATAATTCACCCCTCCACTTT	CASRGTGSSYNSPLHF
once	TRBJ2-3	15	TRBD1	TRBV11-3	TGTGCCAGCAGCGCGGGACAGGGGCCAGCAGATACGCAGTATTTT	CASSAGQGPADTQYF
NA	TRBJ2-7	15	NA	TRBV9	TGTGCCAGCAGCGTAGGTGAGGCCGCAGCCTACGAGCAGTACTTC	CASSVGEAAAYEQYF
NA	TRBJ2-3	15	TRBD2	TRBV19	TGTGCCAGTAGTATGCTTAGCGGGGTGGGAGATACGCAGTATTTT	CASSMLSGVGDTQYF
NA	TRBJ2-5	13	TRBD1	TRBV5-1	TGCGCCAGCAGCCTGACAGGGGTTGAGACCCAGTACTTC	CASSLTGVETQYF
few	TRBJ2-7	16	TRBD1	TRBV6-6	TGTGCCAGCAGTTACGGACAGGGGACAGAGACCTACGAGCAGTACTTC	CASSYGQGTETYEQYF
NA	TRBJ2-3	12	NA	TRBV7-9	TGTGCCAGCAGCTCAGGCACAGATACGCAGTATTTT	CASSSGTDTQYF